One sample yielded the 3 T cell receptor beta chains listed below, sequenced in a study of cytomegalovirus exposure and HLA in healthy donors (dated by TCRdb to about 2017). The method was the immunoSEQ multiplex PCR assay. A mixture of 60 forward primers for TCR Vbeta segments and 13 reverse primers for TCR Jbeta segments was used in the multiplex PCR. TCRdb re-hosts the immuneACCESS table, in-frame sequences only. Its copies lack some clones; in the studies checked, an unresolved V gene accounts for under half of them, and the cause for the rest is not known. This sample lists roughly 100,000 clones; roughly 72% were detected once. About 5.4% of the sample belongs to the ten largest clones. Source material: PBMCs. The receptor set was obtained from a young woman in good health and CMV-seropositive.

V usage is TRBV21-1 and J usage is TRBJ2-7; TRBD2 reflects the table's D call only, with no check against the DNA. TRBV21-1 is recorded as a pseudogene. The CDR3 runs 16 residues. The CDR3 sequence: CASSKACGGGIYEQYF. For the CDR3, the DNA is TGTGCCAGCAGCAAAGCCTGTGGGGGGGGAATTTACGAGCAGTACTTC.

The chain is built from TRBV5-1 and TRBJ1-5; 7 positions match TRBD1. Germline loops: CDR1 SGHRS, CDR2 YFSETQ. The CDR3 sequence is 15 residues long. V lost 0 bases, J lost 0 bases, and 0 bases stayed unmatched. The CDR3 bases are TGCGCCAGCAGCTTGGGGGACAGTAGCAATCAGCCCCAGCATTTT. This codes for CASSLGDSSNQPQHF.

The genes are TRBV10-3 and TRBJ1-1; D is ambiguous. The CDR3 runs to 12 residues. Trimming took off 3 bases at V and 7 bases at J, with 9 bases between the two ends. In germline, CDR1 is ENHRY, CDR2 SYGVKD. The CDR3 reads CAISDPTGEAFF. The CDR3 DNA reads as TGTGCCATCAGTGACCCGACGGGTGAAGCTTTCTTT.